Shown below are 14 T cell receptor beta chains from a single sample sequenced in a study of beta chain features in type 1 diabetes. The isolated RNA, all of it, was reverse transcribed, so expressed TCRB transcripts were what got sequenced. The repertoire was sequenced with immunoSEQ multiplex PCR; TCRdb's copy has only in-frame clones and lacks some. This sample yields approximately 84,000 clones, of which roughly 31% are seen a single time; approximately 0.45% belongs to the top ten. Sample: stem cell memory CD4+ T cells from blood. These receptors originate from a woman aged 18-29 years in good health.

This clone was detected a few times. This chain uses TRBV11-2 with TRBJ2-7; 9 bases align to TRBD1. With 5 bases clipped from V and 5 bases from J, the junction kept 7 bases outside the gene matches. Germline loops: CDR1 SGHAT, CDR2 FQNNGV. The CDR3 totals 14 residues. CDR3 sequence: CASSLRDRVDEQYF. The CDR3 DNA reads TGTGCCAGCAGCCTCCGGGACAGGGTCGACGAGCAGTACTTC.

The chain couples TRBV28 to TRBJ1-4; the D is unclear. Germline-derived CDR1 and CDR2 are MDHEN and SYDVKM. V lost 7 bases and J lost 5, with 14 bases in between. The CDR3 covers 14 residues. The CDR3 DNA follows: TGTGCCAGCAAACCGTCGGGTGCCAATGAAAAACTGTTTTTT. Its protein product is CASKPSGANEKLFF.

The chain couples TRBV28 to TRBJ1-2; no reliable D call. Trimming left V 4 bases short and J 8 bases short, with 20 bases between. The CDR3 sequence is 15 residues long. CDR1 is MDHEN, CDR2 SYDVKM, per germline. CDR3 region: CASSSSTATQRGYTF. DNA for the CDR3: TGTGCCAGCAGTTCTTCTACAGCCACCCAAAGGGGCTACACCTTC.

In this sample, this clone turned up a few times. The rearrangement uses TRBV7-2 and TRBJ2-7, with TRBD1 as a possible D gene (6 bases). The CDR3 sequence is 13 residues long. Germline CDR1 SGHTA, CDR2 FQGNSA. The V end lost 1 base, the J end lost 6 bases, and 10 bases lay between the germline ends. The CDR3 spells CASSLGGRAEQYF. Here the CDR3 DNA reads TGTGCCAGCAGCTTAGGGGGGCGGGCCGAGCAGTACTTC.

This clone was detected a few times. V gene TRBV6-5 combines with J gene TRBJ2-3; D may be TRBD1 (5 bases). The CDR3 consists of 13 residues. CDR1 is MNHEY and CDR2 is SVGAGI in the germline V gene. Trimming shortened V by 5 bases and J by 5 bases, and 11 bases separated the two germline ends. The CDR3 reads CASSRQLRDTQYF. CDR3 DNA sequence: TGTGCCAGCAGTAGACAGTTACGAGATACGCAGTATTTT.

This clone was counted between two and nine times. This chain joins TRBV14 and TRBJ2-5, with 9 bases matching TRBD1. The trim removed 11 bases at V and 5 bases at J, leaving 15 bases unmatched. Germline V gives CDR1 SGHDN, CDR2 FVKESK. The CDR3 sequence is 15 residues long. The CDR3 bases are TGTGCCGGTACGGGACAGGGCTTCGTCTATGAGACCCAGTACTTC. Its protein is CAGTGQGFVYETQYF.

V usage is TRBV19 and J usage is TRBJ2-7, with 8 nucleotides matching TRBD1. Trimming removed 5 bases from V and 5 bases from J; junction bases left unmatched: 8. From germline, CDR1 is LNHDA and CDR2 SQIVND (reference sequence). The CDR3 is made up of 14 amino acids. CDR3 nucleotide sequence: TGTGCCAGTAGTCGGACAGGGTTTTCCGACGAGCAGTACTTC. Translating gives CASSRTGFSDEQYF.

The table lists this clone with a few counts. V usage is TRBV7-2 and J usage is TRBJ2-2; D possibly corresponds to TRBD2 (5 bases). The V gene's germline CDR1 is SGHTA and CDR2 FQGNSA. Deletions cut 2 bases from V and 1 base from J, with 8 bases between. CDR3 size: 15 residues. In nucleotides, the CDR3 is TGTGCCAGCAGCTTAAATGGACTGAACACCGGGGAGCTGTTTTTT. This codes for CASSLNGLNTGELFF.

This rearrangement joins TRBV5-1 to TRBJ2-2, with 10 bases fitting TRBD2. The CDR3 covers 17 residues. Germline V gives CDR1 SGHRS, CDR2 YFSETQ. With 3 bases clipped from V and 0 bases from J, the junction kept 5 bases outside the gene matches. The CDR3 loop reads CASSSQLAGPNTGELFF. CDR3 nucleotide sequence: TGCGCCAGCAGCTCACAACTAGCGGGGCCGAACACCGGGGAGCTGTTTTTT.

The chain has TRBV19 and TRBJ2-5; D is uncertain. CDR1 is LNHDA and CDR2 is SQIVND in the germline V gene (reference sequence). The CDR3 runs to 13 residues. V lost 1 base, J lost 4 bases, and 7 bases lay in between. CDR3 DNA: TGTGCCAGTAGTATAGCGGGTGGAGAGACCCAGTACTTC. Protein sequence: CASSIAGGETQYF. Full variable domain (outside the CDR3, taken from reference TRBV19 and TRBJ2-5): DGGITQSPKYLFRKEGQNVTLSCEQNLNHDAMYWYRQDPGQGLRLIYYSQIVNDFQKGDIAEGYSVSREKKESFPLTVTSAQKNPTAFYLCASSIAGGETQYFGPGTRLLVL.

In its sample, this clone was seen a few times. DNA for the CDR3: TGCGCCAGCAGCCCGGGACTAGGGCAAGAGACCCAGTACTTC. It encodes CASSPGLGQETQYF. This sequence joins TRBV5-1 and TRBJ2-5, with TRBD2 matching over 8 bases. CDR3 length equals 14 residues. The V gene end was trimmed by 4 bases and the J gene end by 2 bases; junction bases not matched to a gene: 4. CDR1 SGHRS and CDR2 YFSETQ come from the germline V gene. The full variable domain, with the rest looked up from reference TRBV5-1 and TRBJ2-5, is KAGVTQTPRYLIKTRGQQVTLSCSPISGHRSVSWYQQTPGQGLQFLFEYFSETQRNKGNFPGRFSGRQFSNSRSEMNVSTLELGDSALYLCASSPGLGQETQYFGPGTRLLVL.

This clone has only a few counts. The chain combines TRBV7-2 with TRBJ2-5; 10 nucleotides agree with TRBD1. Germline V gives CDR1 SGHTA, CDR2 FQGNSA. V lost 1 base, J lost 5 bases, and 4 bases stayed unmatched. The CDR3 extends over 15 amino acids. CDR3: CASSLEGQGRETQYF. The CDR3 nucleotides read TGTGCCAGCAGCTTAGAGGGACAGGGGCGGGAGACCCAGTACTTC.

The chain links TRBV29-1 to TRBJ2-7; D call uncertain. V lost 6 bases to trimming and J lost 0 bases, with 9 bases between them. Germline lookup yields CDR1 SQVTM and CDR2 ANQGSEA. CDR3 length: 12 residues. The CDR3 here is CSVTRSSYEQYF. The CDR3 DNA reads as TGCAGCGTCACAAGGAGCTCCTACGAGCAGTACTTC.

The rearrangement joins TRBV18 to TRBJ2-6; the match to TRBD1 covers 9 bases. CDR1 is KGHSH and CDR2 is LQKENI in the germline V gene. CDR3 length equals 18 residues. Trimming cost V 8 bases and J 0 bases; bases outside gene matches: 11. The CDR3 nucleotides read TGTGCCAGCCCCCCCCCGGGACAGGGCCTCTCTGGGGCCAACGTCCTGACTTTC. Translation gives CASPPPGQGLSGANVLTF.